The clone carrying this T cell receptor beta chain turned up a few times. TCRdb keeps only in-frame clones here, not all; method: immunoSEQ multiplex PCR. The top ten hold about 2.4% of the sample, which has 25,000 to 35,000 clones, 90% to 95% seen once. The data originate from a study of blood T cell repertoires in COVID-19. At the level of the study: PBMCs, B-cell-depleted T cells, or T cells provided the cDNA or gDNA that made up the material.

Trimming took off 5 bases at V and 1 base at J, with 18 bases between the two ends. The CDR3 length is 16 residues. Germline CDR1 SEHNR, CDR2 FQNEAQ (reference sequence). The rearrangement links TRBV7-9 to TRBJ2-7; TRBD2 is a possible D gene (5 bases). The sequenced sample consisted of peripheral blood. The TCR originated in a man in his forties or fifties with active COVID-19. Here the CDR3 DNA reads TGTGCCAGCAGCCTTATGGGCGGAGGCCCTTCCTACGAGCAGTACTTC. Protein sequence: CASSLMGGGPSYEQYF.